The rows below give T cell receptor beta chains drawn from one sample of a study of T cells after yellow fever vaccination. TCRdb reprocessed the 5' RACE reads with MiXCR, giving one entry per CDR3 protein. The sample has about 69,000 distinct CDR3 sequences, approximately 6.2% seen once. The sequencing used CD4+ T cells sorted from PBMCs, collected less than 16 days after the first yellow fever vaccination. The receptors stem from a young man who received the YFV17D yellow fever vaccine. Each CDR3 is given with its conserved first and last residue. A D gene is named only where the DNA matches it firmly. Size values are once, few and many counts, or a class for expanded clones, and some rows have none.

>TRBV18|NA|TRBJ2-5|many
CASSTRAVQGAQYF
TGTGCCAGCTCAACCCGGGCCGTCCAAGGGGCCCAGTACTTC
>TRBV5-5|NA|TRBJ1-2|NA
CARSPGQINGYTF
TGTGCCAGGAGCCCCGGACAGATCAATGGCTACACCTTC
>TRBV12-3/TRBV12-4|NA|TRBJ2-1|many
CASSPGDRSSYNEQFF
TGTGCCAGCAGTCCCGGGGACCGGAGCTCCTACAATGAGCAGTTCTTC
>TRBV6-1|NA|TRBJ2-1|many
CASSEISYNEQFF
TGTGCCAGCAGTGAAATTAGTTACAATGAGCAGTTCTTC
>TRBV12-3/TRBV12-4|NA|TRBJ1-6|many
CASSFTGEPLHF
TGTGCCAGCAGTTTCACGGGGGAACCCCTCCACTTT
>TRBV24-1|NA|TRBJ2-3|few
CATSEPGTDTQYF
TGTGCCACCAGTGAACCGGGGACAGATACGCAGTATTTT
>TRBV21-1|NA|TRBJ1-6|many
CASSKGPGSPLHF
TGTGCCAGCAGCAAAGGCCCGGGCTCACCCCTCCACTTT
>TRBV20-1|TRBD2|TRBJ2-1|many
CSAQRGGYNEQFF
TGCAGTGCTCAGCGGGGAGGCTACAATGAGCAGTTCTTC
>TRBV7-9|TRBD1|TRBJ1-2|many
CASSLRERQGARGYTF
TGTGCCAGCAGCCTAAGAGAAAGACAGGGGGCGCGGGGCTACACCTTC
>TRBV4-1|NA|TRBJ2-2|NA
CASSQDLQAGELFF
TGCGCCAGCAGCCAAGATCTACAGGCCGGGGAGCTGTTTTTT
>TRBV5-1|TRBD1|TRBJ2-7|many
CASRHTGTGGYEQYF
TGCGCCAGCAGGCATACCGGGACAGGTGGCTACGAGCAGTACTTC
>TRBV27|NA|TRBJ2-4|many
CASRSGFVAKNIQYF
TGTGCCAGCAGGTCAGGGTTCGTAGCCAAAAACATTCAGTACTTC
>TRBV20-1|NA|TRBJ1-1|many
CSARDGLKNTEAFF
TGCAGTGCTAGAGACGGGTTGAAGAACACTGAAGCTTTCTTT
>TRBV10-2|NA|TRBJ2-3|many
CASSESGGTDTQYF
TGCGCCAGCAGTGAGTCAGGGGGCACAGATACGCAGTATTTT
>TRBV3-1|TRBD1|TRBJ2-5|few
CASSLNRGVETQYF
TGTGCCAGCAGCCTCAACAGGGGCGTCGAGACCCAGTACTTC
>TRBV7-6|TRBD1|TRBJ1-3|many
CASSPETGYAGNTIYF
TGTGCCAGCAGCCCAGAGACAGGGTATGCCGGAAACACCATATATTTT
>TRBV5-5|NA|TRBJ1-2|many
CASSLHIAPGYTF
TGTGCCAGCAGCTTGCACATCGCGCCTGGCTACACCTTC
>TRBV11-2|NA|TRBJ1-5|many
CASSPGPGQPQHF
TGTGCCAGCAGCCCCGGGCCGGGCCAGCCCCAGCATTTT
>TRBV20-1|NA|TRBJ2-3|many
CSALGAPRPDTQYF
TGCAGTGCCCTGGGGGCCCCCCGGCCAGATACGCAGTATTTT
>TRBV12-3/TRBV12-4|TRBD2|TRBJ2-7|many
CASRQPGLGEQYF
TGTGCCAGCAGACAACCGGGACTAGGCGAGCAGTACTTC